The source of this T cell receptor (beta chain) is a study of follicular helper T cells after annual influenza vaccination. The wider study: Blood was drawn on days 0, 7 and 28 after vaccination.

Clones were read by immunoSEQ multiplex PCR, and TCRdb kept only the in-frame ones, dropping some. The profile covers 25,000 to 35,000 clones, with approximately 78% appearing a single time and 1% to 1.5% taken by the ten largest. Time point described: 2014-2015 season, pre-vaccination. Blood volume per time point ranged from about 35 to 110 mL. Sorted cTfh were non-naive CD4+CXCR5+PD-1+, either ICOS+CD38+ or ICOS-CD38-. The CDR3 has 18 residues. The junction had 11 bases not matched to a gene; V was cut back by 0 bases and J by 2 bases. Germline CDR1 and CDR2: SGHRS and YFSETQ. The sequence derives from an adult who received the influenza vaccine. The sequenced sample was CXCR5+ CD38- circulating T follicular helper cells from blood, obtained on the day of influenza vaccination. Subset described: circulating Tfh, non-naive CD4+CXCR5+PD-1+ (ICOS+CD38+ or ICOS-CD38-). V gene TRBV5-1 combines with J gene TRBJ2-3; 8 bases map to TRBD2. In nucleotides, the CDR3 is TGCGCCAGCAGCTTGGGGCCCTCAAGGCGGGAGGTCACAGATACGCAGTATTTT. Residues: CASSLGPSRREVTDTQYF. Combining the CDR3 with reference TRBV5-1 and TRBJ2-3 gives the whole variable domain KAGVTQTPRYLIKTRGQQVTLSCSPISGHRSVSWYQQTPGQGLQFLFEYFSETQRNKGNFPGRFSGRQFSNSRSEMNVSTLELGDSALYLCASSLGPSRREVTDTQYFGPGTRLTVL.